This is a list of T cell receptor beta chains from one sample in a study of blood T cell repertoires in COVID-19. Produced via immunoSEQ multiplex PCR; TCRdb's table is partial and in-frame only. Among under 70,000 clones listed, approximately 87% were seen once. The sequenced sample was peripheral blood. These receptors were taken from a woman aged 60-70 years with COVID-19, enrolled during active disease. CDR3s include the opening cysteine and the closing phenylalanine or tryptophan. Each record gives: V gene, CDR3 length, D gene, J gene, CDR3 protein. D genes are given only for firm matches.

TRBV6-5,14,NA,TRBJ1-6,CASMGGVLDSPLHF
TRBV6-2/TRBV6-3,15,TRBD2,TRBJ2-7,CASSYPSSGRNEQYF
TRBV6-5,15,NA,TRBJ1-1,CASSYSLFRGTEAFF
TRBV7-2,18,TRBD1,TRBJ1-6,CASSFGGTGGFRGSPLHF
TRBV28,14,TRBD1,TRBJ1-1,CASGQGAMNTEAFF
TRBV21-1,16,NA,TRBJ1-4,CASSPPEGTTNEKLFF
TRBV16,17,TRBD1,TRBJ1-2,CASSQGIPQGAHHGYTF
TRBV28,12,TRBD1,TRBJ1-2,CASNTGGFGYTF
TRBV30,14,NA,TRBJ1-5,CAWSAGQSGQPQHF
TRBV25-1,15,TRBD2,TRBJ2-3,CASSRIAGATDTQYF
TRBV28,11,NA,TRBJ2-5,CASRDQETQYF